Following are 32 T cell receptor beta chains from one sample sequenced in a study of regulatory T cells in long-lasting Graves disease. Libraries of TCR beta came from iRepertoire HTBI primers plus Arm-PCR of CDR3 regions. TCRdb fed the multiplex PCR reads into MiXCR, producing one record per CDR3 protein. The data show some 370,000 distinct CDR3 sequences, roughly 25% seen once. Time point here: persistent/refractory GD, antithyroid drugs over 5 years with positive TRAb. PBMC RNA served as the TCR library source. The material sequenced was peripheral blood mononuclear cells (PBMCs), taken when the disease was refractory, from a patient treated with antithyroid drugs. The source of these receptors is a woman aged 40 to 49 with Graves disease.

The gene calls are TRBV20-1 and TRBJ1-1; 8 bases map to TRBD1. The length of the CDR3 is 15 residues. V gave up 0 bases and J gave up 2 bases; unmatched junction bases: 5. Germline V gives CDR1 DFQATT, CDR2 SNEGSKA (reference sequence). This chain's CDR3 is CSARDRQGFNTEAFF. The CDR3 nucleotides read TGCAGTGCTAGAGATCGACAGGGGTTTAACACTGAAGCTTTCTTT.

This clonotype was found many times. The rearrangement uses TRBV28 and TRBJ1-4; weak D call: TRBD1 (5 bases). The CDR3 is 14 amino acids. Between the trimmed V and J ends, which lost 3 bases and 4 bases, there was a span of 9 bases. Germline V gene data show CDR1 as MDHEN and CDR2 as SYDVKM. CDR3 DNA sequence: TGTGCCAGCAGTTTCGGGGGGATTAATGAAAAACTGTTTTTT. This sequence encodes CASSFGGINEKLFF. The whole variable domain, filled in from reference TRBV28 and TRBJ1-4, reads DVKVTQSSRYLVKRTGEKVFLECVQDMDHENMFWYRQDPGLGLRLIYFSYDVKMKEKGDIPEGYSVSREKKERFSLILESASTNQTSMYLCASSFGGINEKLFFGSGTQLSVL.

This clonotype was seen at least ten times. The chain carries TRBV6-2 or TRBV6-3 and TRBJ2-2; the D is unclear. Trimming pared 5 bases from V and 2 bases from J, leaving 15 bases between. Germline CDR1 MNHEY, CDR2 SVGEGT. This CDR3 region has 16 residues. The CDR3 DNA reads TGTGCCAGCAGTGAATCTTTACATCTTAACACCGGGGAGCTGTTTTTT. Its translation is CASSESLHLNTGELFF.

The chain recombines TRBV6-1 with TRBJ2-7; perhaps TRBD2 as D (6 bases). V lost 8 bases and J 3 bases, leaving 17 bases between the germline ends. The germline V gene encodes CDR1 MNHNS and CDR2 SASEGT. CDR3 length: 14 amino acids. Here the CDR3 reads CASGGLQTFYEQYF. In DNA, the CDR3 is TGTGCCAGCGGGGGGTTACAGACATTCTACGAGCAGTACTTC.

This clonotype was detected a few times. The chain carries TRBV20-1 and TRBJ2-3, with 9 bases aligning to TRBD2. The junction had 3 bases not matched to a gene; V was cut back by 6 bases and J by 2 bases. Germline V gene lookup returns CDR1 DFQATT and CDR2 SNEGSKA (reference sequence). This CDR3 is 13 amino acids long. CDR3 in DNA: TGCAGTGCCTGGACTAGCGTCACAGATACGCAGTATTTT. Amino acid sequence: CSAWTSVTDTQYF.

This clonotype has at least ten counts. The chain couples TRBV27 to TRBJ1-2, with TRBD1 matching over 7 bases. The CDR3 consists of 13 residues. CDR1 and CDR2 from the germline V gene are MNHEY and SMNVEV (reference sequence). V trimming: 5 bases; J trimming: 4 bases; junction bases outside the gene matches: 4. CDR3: CASSPQGRYGYTF. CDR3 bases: TGTGCCAGCAGTCCACAGGGGCGCTATGGCTACACCTTC.

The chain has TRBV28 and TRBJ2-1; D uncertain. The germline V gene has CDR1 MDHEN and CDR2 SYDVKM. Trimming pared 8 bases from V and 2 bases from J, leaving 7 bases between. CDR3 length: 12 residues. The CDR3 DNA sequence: TGTGCCAGCCAACGGACCTACAATGAGCAGTTCTTC. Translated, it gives CASQRTYNEQFF.

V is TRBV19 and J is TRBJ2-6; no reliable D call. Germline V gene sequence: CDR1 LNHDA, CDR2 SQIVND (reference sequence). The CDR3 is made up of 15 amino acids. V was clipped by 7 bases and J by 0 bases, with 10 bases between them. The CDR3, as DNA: TGTGCCAGTACCTTATCTAGCTCTGGGGCCAACGTCCTGACTTTC. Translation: CASTLSSSGANVLTF.

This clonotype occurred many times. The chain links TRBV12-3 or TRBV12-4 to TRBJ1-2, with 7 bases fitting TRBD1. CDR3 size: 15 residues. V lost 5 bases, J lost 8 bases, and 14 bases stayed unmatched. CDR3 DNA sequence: TGTGCCAGCAGTCCGGGACAGAATGCCCCTCTAGGCTACACCTTC. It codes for CASSPGQNAPLGYTF.

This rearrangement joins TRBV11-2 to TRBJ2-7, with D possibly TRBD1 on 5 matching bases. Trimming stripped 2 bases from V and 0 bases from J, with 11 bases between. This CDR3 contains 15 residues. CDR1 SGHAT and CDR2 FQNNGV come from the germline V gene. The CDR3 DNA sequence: TGTGCCAGCAGCTTAACGTTGGACAACTCCTACGAGCAGTACTTC. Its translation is CASSLTLDNSYEQYF.

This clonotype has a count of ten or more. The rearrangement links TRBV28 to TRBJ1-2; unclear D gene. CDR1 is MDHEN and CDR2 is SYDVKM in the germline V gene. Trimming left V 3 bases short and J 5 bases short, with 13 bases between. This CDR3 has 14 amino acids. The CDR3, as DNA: TGTGCCAGCAGTTTGTCCGGGAACTCTTATGGCTACACCTTC. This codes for CASSLSGNSYGYTF.

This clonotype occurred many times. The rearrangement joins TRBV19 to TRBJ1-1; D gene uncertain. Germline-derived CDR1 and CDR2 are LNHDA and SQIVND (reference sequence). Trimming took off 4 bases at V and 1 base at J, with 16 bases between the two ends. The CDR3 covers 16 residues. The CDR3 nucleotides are TGTGCCAGTAGTAGCCAACTCCGACTGAAGAACACTGAAGCTTTCTTT. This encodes CASSSQLRLKNTEAFF.

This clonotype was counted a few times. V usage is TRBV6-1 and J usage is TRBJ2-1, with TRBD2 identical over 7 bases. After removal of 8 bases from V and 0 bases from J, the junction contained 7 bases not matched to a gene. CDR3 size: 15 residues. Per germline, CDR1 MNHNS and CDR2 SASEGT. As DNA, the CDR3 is TGTGCCAGCCATGATAGCGGGTTCTCCTACAATGAGCAGTTCTTC. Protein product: CASHDSGFSYNEQFF.

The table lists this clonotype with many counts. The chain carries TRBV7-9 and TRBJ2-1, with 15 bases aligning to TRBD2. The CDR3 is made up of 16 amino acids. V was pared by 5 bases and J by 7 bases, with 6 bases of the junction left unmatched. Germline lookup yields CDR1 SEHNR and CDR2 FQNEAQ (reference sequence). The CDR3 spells CASSLRTSGRANEQFF. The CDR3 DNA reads TGTGCCAGCAGCCTACGGACTAGCGGGAGGGCTAATGAGCAGTTCTTC.

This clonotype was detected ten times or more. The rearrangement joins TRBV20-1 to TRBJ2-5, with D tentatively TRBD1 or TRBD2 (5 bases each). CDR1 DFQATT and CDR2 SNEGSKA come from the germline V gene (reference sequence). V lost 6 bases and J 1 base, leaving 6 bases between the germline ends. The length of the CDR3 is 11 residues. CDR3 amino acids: CSAGTQETQYF. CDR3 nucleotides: TGCAGTGCCGGGACCCAAGAGACCCAGTACTTC.

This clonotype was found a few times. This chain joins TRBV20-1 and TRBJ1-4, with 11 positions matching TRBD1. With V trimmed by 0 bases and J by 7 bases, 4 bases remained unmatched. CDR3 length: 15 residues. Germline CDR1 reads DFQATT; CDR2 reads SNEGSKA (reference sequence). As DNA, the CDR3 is TGCAGTGCTAGAGATTCGGGACAGGGGGGTGAAAAACTGTTTTTT. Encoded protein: CSARDSGQGGEKLFF.

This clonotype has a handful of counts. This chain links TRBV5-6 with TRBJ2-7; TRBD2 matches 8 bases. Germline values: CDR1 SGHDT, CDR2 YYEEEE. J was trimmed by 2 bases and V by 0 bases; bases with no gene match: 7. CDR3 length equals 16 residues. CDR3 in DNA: TGTGCCAGCAGCTTGGCCCGTGGACTAGCCGCCTACGAGCAGTACTTC. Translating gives CASSLARGLAAYEQYF.

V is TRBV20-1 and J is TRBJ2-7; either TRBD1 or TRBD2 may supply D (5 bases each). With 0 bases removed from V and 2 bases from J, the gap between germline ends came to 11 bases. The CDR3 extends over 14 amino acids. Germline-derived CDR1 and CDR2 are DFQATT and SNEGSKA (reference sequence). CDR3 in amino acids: CSARDHGDPYEQYF. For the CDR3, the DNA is TGCAGTGCTAGAGATCATGGGGACCCCTACGAGCAGTACTTC.

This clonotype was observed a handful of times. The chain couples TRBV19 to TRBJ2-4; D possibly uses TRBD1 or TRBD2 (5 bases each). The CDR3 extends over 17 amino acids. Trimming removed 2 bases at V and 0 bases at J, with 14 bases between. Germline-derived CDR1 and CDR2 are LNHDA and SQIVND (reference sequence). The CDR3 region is CASSIYGTFVAKNIQYF. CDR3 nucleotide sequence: TGTGCCAGTAGTATATACGGGACCTTTGTAGCCAAAAACATTCAGTACTTC.

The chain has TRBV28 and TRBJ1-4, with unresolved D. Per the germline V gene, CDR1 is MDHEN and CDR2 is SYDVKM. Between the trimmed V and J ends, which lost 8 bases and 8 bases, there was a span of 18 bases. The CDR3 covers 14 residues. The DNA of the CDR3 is TGTGCCAGCGGAAAATGGCGCAGTAACGAAAAACTGTTTTTT. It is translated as CASGKWRSNEKLFF.

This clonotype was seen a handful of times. The CDR3 DNA reads TGCAGCGTTGCCAATTTACTCGGGACAGGAGGAAGTCCGAACACCGGGGAGCTGTTTTTT. Protein product: CSVANLLGTGGSPNTGELFF. The V and J genes are TRBV29-1 and TRBJ2-2, with 8 positions matching TRBD1. Unmatched junction bases numbered 19, after V lost 4 bases and J lost 0 bases. The CDR3 extends over 20 amino acids. The germline V gene has CDR1 SQVTM and CDR2 ANQGSEA.

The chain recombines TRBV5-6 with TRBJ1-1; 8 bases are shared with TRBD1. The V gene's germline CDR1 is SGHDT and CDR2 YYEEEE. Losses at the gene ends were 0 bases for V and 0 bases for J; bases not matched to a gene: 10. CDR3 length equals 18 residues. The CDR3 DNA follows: TGTGCCAGCAGCTTGGCCCCTTTCGGGGACAGGCTGAACACTGAAGCTTTCTTT. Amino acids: CASSLAPFGDRLNTEAFF.

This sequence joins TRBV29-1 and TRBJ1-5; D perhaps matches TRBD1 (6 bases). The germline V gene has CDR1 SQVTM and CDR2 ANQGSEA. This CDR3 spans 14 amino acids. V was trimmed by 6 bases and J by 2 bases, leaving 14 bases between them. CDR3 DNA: TGCAGCGTCGTACCAGGGGTTGGCAATCAGCCCCAGCATTTT. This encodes CSVVPGVGNQPQHF. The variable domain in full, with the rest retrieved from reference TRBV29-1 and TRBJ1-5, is SAVISQKPSRDICQRGTSLTIQCQVDSQVTMMFWYRQQPGQSLTLIATANQGSEATYESGFVIDKFPISRPNLTFSTLTVSNMSPEDSSIYLCSVVPGVGNQPQHFGDGTRLSIL.

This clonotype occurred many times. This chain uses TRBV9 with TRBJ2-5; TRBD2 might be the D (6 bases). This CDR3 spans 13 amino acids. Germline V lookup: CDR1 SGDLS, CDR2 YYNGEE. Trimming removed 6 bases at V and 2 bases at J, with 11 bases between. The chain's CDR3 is CASNGGNQETQYF. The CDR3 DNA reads TGTGCCAGCAACGGCGGGAATCAAGAGACCCAGTACTTC.

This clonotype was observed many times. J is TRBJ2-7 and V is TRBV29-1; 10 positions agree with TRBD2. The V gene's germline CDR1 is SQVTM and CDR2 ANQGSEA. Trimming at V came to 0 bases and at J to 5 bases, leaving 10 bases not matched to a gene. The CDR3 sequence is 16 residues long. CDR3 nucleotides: TGCAGCGTTGAAGATTTGGGAACTAGCGGGACCCACGAGCAGTACTTC. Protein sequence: CSVEDLGTSGTHEQYF.

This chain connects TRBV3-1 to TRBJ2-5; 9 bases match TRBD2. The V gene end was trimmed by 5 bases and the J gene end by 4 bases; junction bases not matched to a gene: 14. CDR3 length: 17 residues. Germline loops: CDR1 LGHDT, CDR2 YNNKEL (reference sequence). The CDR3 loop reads CASSKWGAGGTGETQYF. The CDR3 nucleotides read TGTGCCAGCAGCAAGTGGGGGGCGGGAGGGACCGGAGAGACCCAGTACTTC.

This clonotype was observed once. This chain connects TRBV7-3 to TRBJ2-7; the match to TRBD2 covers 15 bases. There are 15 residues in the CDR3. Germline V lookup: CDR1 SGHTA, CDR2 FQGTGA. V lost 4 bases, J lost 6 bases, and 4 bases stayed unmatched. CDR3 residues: CASSSGLAGGREQYF. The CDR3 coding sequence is TGTGCCAGCAGCTCCGGACTAGCGGGAGGGCGCGAGCAGTACTTC.

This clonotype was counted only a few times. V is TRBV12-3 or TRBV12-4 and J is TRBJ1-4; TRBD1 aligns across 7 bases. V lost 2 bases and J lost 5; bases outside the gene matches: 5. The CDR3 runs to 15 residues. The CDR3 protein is CASSLLQGVNEKLFF. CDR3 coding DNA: TGTGCCAGCAGTTTACTCCAGGGGGTCAATGAAAAACTGTTTTTT.

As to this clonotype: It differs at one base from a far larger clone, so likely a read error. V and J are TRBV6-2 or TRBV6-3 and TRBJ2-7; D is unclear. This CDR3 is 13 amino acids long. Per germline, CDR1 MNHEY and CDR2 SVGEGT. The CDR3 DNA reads TGTGCCAGCGGTTACTCGGGTATCGGCGAGCAGTACTTC. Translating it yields CASGYSGIGEQYF.

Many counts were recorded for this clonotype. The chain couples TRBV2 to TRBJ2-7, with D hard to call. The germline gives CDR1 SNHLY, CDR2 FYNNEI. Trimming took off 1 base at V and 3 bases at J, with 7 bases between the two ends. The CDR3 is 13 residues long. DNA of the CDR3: TGTGCCAGCAGTGAAGGGGCAGACTACGAGCAGTACTTC. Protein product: CASSEGADYEQYF.

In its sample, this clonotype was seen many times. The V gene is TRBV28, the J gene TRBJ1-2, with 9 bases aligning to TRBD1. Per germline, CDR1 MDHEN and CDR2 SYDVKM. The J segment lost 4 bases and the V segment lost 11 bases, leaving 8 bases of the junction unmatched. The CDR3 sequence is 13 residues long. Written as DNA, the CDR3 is TGTGCCGTACAGGGGGCTTCGGTCTATGGCTACACCTTC. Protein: CAVQGASVYGYTF.

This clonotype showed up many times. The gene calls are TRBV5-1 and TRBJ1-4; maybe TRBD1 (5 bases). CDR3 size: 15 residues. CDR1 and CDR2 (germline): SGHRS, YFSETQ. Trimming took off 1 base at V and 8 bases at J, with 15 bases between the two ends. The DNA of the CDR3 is TGCGCCAGCAGCTTGTGGATTGGGGCTGGAGAAAAACTGTTTTTT. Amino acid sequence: CASSLWIGAGEKLFF.